The 10 T cell receptor beta chains below were found in one sample sequenced in a study of cytomegalovirus exposure and HLA in healthy donors. PCR primers comprised 60 Vbeta and 13 Jbeta primers. The data were produced by immunoSEQ multiplex PCR, yet TCRdb's version contains in-frame clones alone and is incomplete. This table holds about 99,000 clones, approximately 81% found once. The sequencing input was PBMCs. Receptors were obtained from a male donor in good health and CMV-seropositive.

V is TRBV11-2 and J is TRBJ1-1; a weak D match, TRBD1 (5 bases). The CDR3 runs to 14 residues. Germline V gene data show CDR1 as SGHAT and CDR2 as FQNNGV. Trimming left V 4 bases short and J 7 bases short, with 16 bases between. The CDR3 bases are TGTGCCAGCAGCTCCAGGGTTTTGTTTGGTGAAGCTTTCTTT. Residues: CASSSRVLFGEAFF.

The rearrangement uses TRBV29-1 and TRBJ1-2, with 7 nucleotides matching TRBD1. The length of the CDR3 is 11 residues. Unmatched junction bases numbered 7, after V lost 7 bases and J lost 8 bases. Germline-derived CDR1 and CDR2 are SQVTM and ANQGSEA. As DNA, the CDR3 is TGCAGCGGTGGGACAGTGCAAGGCTACACCTTC. Amino acids: CSGGTVQGYTF.

CDR3 region: CASTGHGTLNTEAFF. The CDR3 nucleotides are TGTGCCAGCACGGGACACGGGACGTTGAACACTGAAGCTTTCTTT. V and J are TRBV6-1 and TRBJ1-1; D is possibly TRBD1 (6 bases). Deletions cut 7 bases from V and 0 bases from J, with 15 bases between. Germline V CDR1 and CDR2: MNHNS, SASEGT. This CDR3 spans 15 amino acids.

The CDR3 here is CASSQDPRDRGYEQYF. CDR3 bases: TGCGCCAGCAGCCAAGATCCCCGGGACAGGGGCTACGAGCAGTACTTC. The genes are TRBV4-3 and TRBJ2-7; TRBD1 agrees at 10 bases. With V trimmed by 0 bases and J by 3 bases, 5 bases remained unmatched. The CDR3 covers 16 residues. Germline CDR1 LGHNA, CDR2 YSLEER.

This clone was counted between two and nine times. The genes are TRBV7-9 and TRBJ1-2, with 8 bases lining up with TRBD1. CDR1 is SEHNR, CDR2 FQNEAQ, per germline (reference sequence). The CDR3 loop spans 14 amino acids. J lost 4 bases, V lost 5 bases, and 6 bases had no gene match. The CDR3 DNA reads TGTGCCAGCAGCCCCGGACAGGGCCCCTATGGCTACACCTTC. As protein: CASSPGQGPYGYTF.

V is TRBV6-5 and J is TRBJ1-1, with 7 bases identical to TRBD1. Germline trimming cut 11 bases from V and 0 bases from J; bases unmatched to any gene: 6. This CDR3 has 13 residues. Germline V gene data show CDR1 as MNHEY and CDR2 as SVGAGI. CDR3 nucleotide sequence: TGTGCCGTCAGACAGGGACTGAACACTGAAGCTTTCTTT. Translating gives CAVRQGLNTEAFF.

CDR3 sequence (DNA): TGTGCCAGCAGCTTAACCCGACTTGGGTTTCCCAAAAACATTCAGTACTTC. Amino acid sequence: CASSLTRLGFPKNIQYF. The chain employs TRBV7-8 and TRBJ2-4; D is undetermined. Looked up from germline, CDR1 is SGHVS and CDR2 is FQNEAQ. V lost 2 bases and J lost 2, with 16 bases in between. CDR3 length equals 17 residues.

This clone was seen a handful of times. This sequence joins TRBV4-1 and TRBJ1-1; the D gene is possibly TRBD1 (6 bases). CDR1 MGHRA and CDR2 YSYEKL come from the germline V gene. The CDR3 is made up of 15 amino acids. V lost 5 bases, J lost 1 base, and 14 bases lay in between. CDR3: CASSSPGQWNTEAFF. The CDR3 nucleotides read TGCGCCAGCAGCTCACCGGGACAATGGAACACTGAAGCTTTCTTT.

This clone was seen only a few times. The V gene is TRBV2, the J gene TRBJ1-1; 7 positions agree with TRBD1. The junction had 19 bases not matched to a gene; V was cut back by 6 bases and J by 12 bases. The CDR3 runs to 15 residues. CDR1 SNHLY and CDR2 FYNNEI come from the germline V gene. In DNA form, the CDR3 reads TGTGCCAGCAGGGAGAAAGGGACAGCGATAAGGGAGACTTTCTTT. Its translation is CASREKGTAIRETFF. The whole variable domain, remainder taken from reference TRBV2 and TRBJ1-1, is EPEVTQTPSHQVTQMGQEVILRCVPISNHLYFYWYRQILGQKVEFLVSFYNNEISEKSEIFDDQFSVERPDGSNFTLKIRSTKLEDSAMYFCASREKGTAIRETFFGQGTRLTVV.

This clone occurred a few times. In DNA, the CDR3 is TGCAGCGTTGAAGACAGGGCCGAGGCTAATGAAAAACTGTTTTTT. Amino acids: CSVEDRAEANEKLFF. The gene calls are TRBV29-1 and TRBJ1-4; the D gene is possibly TRBD1 (5 bases). The CDR3 totals 15 residues. V was cut by 0 bases and J by 3 bases, with 11 bases left in between. Germline CDR1 reads SQVTM; CDR2 reads ANQGSEA. The whole variable domain, remainder taken from reference TRBV29-1 and TRBJ1-4, is SAVISQKPSRDICQRGTSLTIQCQVDSQVTMMFWYRQQPGQSLTLIATANQGSEATYESGFVIDKFPISRPNLTFSTLTVSNMSPEDSSIYLCSVEDRAEANEKLFFGSGTQLSVL.